This T cell receptor beta chain was recorded in a study of blood T cells in healthy people across ages. Through a sample-barcoded 5' primer and a J-beta primer mix, a second PCR was run for about 6 to 11 cycles. Using its own MiXCR run on the 5' RACE reads, TCRdb lists one record per CDR3 protein. The sample shows 600,000 to 850,000 distinct CDR3 sequences, approximately 25% of them seen only once. The germline V and J ends were trimmed by 6 bases and 3 bases, with 12 bases remaining between them. The CDR3 is 13 residues long. Germline V CDR1 and CDR2: SGHAT, FQNNGV. This sample was shared with a second study, whose subject was T cells of mothers and their children.

The rearrangement joins TRBV11-2 to TRBJ2-7, with D unclear. Sequenced material: blood. This receptor was obtained from a boy between 5 and 17 years old in good health. CDR3 DNA: TGTGCCAGCAGAGCTGCGACCCGCTACGAGCAGTACTTC. Its protein product is CASRAATRYEQYF.